This TCR beta chain was retrieved from a study of cytomegalovirus exposure and HLA in healthy donors. General study points: The TCR clusters that emerged in the first cohort tended, a later analysis found, to co-occur in the 110 or so validation repertoires.

Concerning this clone itself: The target antigen is unknown.

TCRdb's table, derived via immunoSEQ multiplex PCR, lists solely in-frame clones and lacks some. Among tens of thousands of clones listed, nearly 96% were seen once. Looked up from germline, CDR1 is MDHEN and CDR2 is SYDVKM. The CDR3 sequence is 17 residues long. V gave up 7 bases and J gave up 7 bases, with 28 bases separating them. The specimen sequenced was PBMCs. The TCR originated in a woman between 18 and 29 years old in good health and CMV-seropositive. This chain uses TRBV28 with TRBJ1-2; D is possibly TRBD1 (6 bases). The CDR3 DNA reads TGTGCCAGCACCACTGGGGATTTGGGGGCGATTGGTCGTGGCTACACCTTC. It translates to CASTTGDLGAIGRGYTF.